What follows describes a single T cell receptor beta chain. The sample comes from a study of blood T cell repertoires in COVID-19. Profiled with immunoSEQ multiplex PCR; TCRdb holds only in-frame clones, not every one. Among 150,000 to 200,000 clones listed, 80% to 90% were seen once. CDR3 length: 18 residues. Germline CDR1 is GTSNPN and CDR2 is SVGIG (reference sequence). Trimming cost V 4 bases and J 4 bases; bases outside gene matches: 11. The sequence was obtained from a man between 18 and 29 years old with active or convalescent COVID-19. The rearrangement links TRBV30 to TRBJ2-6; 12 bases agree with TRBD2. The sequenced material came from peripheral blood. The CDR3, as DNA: TGTGCCTGGAACCCCGGACTAGCGGGATCTTCCGGGGCCAACGTCCTGACTTTC. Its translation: CAWNPGLAGSSGANVLTF.